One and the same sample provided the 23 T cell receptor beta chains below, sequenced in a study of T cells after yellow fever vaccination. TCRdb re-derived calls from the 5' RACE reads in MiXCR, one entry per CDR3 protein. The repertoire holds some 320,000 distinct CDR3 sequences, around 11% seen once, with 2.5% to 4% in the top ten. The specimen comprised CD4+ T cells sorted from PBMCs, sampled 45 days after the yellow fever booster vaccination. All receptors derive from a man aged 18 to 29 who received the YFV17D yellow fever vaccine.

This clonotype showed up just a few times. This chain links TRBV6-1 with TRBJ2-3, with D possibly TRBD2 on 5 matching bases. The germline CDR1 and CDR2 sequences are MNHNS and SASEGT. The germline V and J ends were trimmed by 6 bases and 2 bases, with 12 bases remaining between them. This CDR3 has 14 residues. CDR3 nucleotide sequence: TGTGCCAGCAGGACACCTAGCCACACAGATACGCAGTATTTT. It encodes CASRTPSHTDTQYF.

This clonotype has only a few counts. This chain's CDR3 is CASSPRIGSEQYV. The CDR3 DNA sequence: TGTGCCAGCAGCCCTCGGATAGGGAGCGAGCAGTACGTC. The V call is TRBV7-2, the J call TRBJ2-7, with D possibly matching TRBD2 (5 bases). Between the trimmed V and J ends, which lost 5 bases and 6 bases, there was a span of 14 bases. CDR3 length equals 13 residues. Looked up from germline, CDR1 is SGHTA and CDR2 is FQGNSA.

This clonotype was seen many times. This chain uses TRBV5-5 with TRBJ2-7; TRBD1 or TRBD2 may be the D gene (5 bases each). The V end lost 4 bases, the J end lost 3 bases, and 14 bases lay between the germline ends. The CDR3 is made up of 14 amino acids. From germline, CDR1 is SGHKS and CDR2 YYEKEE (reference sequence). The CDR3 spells CASSQTGTVYEQYF. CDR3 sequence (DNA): TGTGCCAGCAGCCAAACCGGGACGGTCTACGAGCAGTACTTC.

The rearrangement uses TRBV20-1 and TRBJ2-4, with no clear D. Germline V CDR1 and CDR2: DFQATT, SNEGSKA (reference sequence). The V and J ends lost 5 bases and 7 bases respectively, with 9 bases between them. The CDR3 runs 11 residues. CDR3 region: CSAPLRNIQYF. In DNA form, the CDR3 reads TGCAGTGCTCCCTTGCGGAACATTCAGTACTTC.

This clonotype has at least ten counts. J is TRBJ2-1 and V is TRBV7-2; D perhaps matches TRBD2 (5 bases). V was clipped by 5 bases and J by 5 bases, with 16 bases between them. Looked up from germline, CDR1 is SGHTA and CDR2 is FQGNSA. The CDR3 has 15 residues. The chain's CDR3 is CASSPRNRLNNEQFF. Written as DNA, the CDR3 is TGTGCCAGCAGCCCCCGTAATAGACTAAACAATGAGCAGTTCTTC.

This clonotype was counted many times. This CDR3 reads CASSSSTGFEQFF. The DNA of the CDR3 is TGTGCCAGCTCATCCTCCACGGGGTTCGAGCAGTTCTTC. This sequence joins TRBV18 and TRBJ2-1, with D maybe TRBD2 (5 bases). The CDR3 covers 13 residues. Trimming took 5 bases from V and 10 from J, leaving 15 bases between them. Germline V lookup: CDR1 KGHSH, CDR2 LQKENI.

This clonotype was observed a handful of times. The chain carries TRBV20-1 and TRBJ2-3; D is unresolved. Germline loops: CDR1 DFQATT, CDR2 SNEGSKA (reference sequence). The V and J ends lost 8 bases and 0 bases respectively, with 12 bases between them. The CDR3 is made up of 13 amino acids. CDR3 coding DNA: TGCAGTCGAAAGACGGCAAGCACAGATACGCAGTATTTT. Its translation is CSRKTASTDTQYF.

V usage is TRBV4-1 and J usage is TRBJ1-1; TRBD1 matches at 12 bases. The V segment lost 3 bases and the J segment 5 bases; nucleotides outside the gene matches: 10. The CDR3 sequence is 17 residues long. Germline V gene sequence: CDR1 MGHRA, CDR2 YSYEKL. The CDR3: CASSQSGTGGRGTEAFF. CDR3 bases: TGCGCCAGCAGCCAGTCCGGGACAGGGGGCCGAGGTACTGAAGCTTTCTTT.

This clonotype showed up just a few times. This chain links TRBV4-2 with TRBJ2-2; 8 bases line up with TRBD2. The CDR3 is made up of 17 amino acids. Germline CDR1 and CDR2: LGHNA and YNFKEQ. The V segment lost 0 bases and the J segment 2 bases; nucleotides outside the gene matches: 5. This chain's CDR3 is CASSQEASGRNTGELFF. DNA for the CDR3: TGTGCCAGCAGCCAAGAAGCCAGCGGGAGAAACACCGGGGAGCTGTTTTTT.

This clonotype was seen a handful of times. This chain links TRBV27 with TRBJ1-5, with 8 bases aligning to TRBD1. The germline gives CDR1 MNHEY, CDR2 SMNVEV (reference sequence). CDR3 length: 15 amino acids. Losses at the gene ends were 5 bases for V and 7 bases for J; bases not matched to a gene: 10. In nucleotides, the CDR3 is TGTGCCAGCAGTCTTACCAGGGGGCCAGGGCAGCCCCAGCATTTT. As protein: CASSLTRGPGQPQHF.

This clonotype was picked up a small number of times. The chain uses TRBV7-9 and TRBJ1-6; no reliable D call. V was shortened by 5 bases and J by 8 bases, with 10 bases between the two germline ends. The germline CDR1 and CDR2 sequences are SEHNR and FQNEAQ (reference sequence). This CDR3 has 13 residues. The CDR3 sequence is CASSGTRDSPLHF. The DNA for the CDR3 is TGTGCCAGCAGCGGTACTAGGGATTCACCCCTCCACTTT.

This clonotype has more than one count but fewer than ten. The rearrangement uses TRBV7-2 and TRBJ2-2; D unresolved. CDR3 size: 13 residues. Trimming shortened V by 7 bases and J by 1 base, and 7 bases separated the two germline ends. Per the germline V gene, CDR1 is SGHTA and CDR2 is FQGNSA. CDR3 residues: CASTEMNTGELFF. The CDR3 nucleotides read TGTGCCAGCACCGAAATGAACACCGGGGAGCTGTTTTTT.

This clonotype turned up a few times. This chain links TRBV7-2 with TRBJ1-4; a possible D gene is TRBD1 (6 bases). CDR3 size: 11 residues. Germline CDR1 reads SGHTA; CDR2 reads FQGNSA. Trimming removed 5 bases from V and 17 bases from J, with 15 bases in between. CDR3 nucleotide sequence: TGTGCCAGCAGCCACAGGGTCGCTCGTTTTTTT. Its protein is CASSHRVARFF.

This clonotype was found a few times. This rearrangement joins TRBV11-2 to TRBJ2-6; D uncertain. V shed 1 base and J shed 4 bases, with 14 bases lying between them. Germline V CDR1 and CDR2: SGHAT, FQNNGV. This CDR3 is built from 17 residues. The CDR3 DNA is TGTGCCAGCAGCTTAGGCCAATTTCGACCCGGGGCCAACGTCCTGACTTTC. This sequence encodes CASSLGQFRPGANVLTF.

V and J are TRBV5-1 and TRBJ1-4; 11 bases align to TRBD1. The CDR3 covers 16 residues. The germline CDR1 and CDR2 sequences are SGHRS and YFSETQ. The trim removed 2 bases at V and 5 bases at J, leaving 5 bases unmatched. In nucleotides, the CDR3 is TGCGCCAGCAGCTTAGGACAGGGGGCGAGGAATGAAAAACTGTTTTTT. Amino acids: CASSLGQGARNEKLFF.

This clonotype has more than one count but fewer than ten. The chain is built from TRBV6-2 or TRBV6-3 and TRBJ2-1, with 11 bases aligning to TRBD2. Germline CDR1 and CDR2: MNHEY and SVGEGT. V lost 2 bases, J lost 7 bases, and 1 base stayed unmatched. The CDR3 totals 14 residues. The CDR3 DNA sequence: TGTGCCAGCAGTTACGGGACTAGCGGTAATGAGCAGTTCTTC. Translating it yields CASSYGTSGNEQFF.

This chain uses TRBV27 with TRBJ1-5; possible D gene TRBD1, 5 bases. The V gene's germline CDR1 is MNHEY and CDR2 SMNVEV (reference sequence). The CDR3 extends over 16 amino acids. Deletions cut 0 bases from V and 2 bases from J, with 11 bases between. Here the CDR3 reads CASSLSGLGGNQPQHF. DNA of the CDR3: TGTGCCAGCAGTTTATCGGGACTCGGGGGCAATCAGCCCCAGCATTTT.

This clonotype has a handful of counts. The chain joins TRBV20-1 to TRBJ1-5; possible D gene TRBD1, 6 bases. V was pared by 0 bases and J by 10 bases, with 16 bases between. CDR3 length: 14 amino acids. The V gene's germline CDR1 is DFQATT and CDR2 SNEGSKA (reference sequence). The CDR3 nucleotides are TGCAGTGCTAGAGATTCGAGGGGGAATCTACCCCAGCATTTT. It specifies CSARDSRGNLPQHF.

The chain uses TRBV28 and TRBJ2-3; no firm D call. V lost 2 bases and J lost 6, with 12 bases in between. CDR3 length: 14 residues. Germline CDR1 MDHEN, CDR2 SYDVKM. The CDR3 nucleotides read TGTGCCAGCAGTTTAACCCCTAGTACCGATACGCAGTATTTT. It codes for CASSLTPSTDTQYF.

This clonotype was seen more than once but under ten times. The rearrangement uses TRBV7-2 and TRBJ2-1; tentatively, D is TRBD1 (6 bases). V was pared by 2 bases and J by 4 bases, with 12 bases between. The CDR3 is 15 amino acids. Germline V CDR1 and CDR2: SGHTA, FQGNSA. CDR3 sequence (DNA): TGTGCCAGCAGCTTACAGCAGGGGATATACAATGAGCAGTTCTTC. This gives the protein CASSLQQGIYNEQFF.

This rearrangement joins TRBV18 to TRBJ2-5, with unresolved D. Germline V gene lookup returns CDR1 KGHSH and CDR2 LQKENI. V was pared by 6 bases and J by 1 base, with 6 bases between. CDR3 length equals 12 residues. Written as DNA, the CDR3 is TGTGCCAGCTCCCGTAGCCAAGAGACCCAGTACTTC. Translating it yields CASSRSQETQYF.

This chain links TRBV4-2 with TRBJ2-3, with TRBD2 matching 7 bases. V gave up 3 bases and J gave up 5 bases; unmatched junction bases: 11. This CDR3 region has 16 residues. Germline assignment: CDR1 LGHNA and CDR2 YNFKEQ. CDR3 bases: TGTGCCAGCAGCCACGATAGGAGCGGGGCGGGAGATACGCAGTATTTT. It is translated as CASSHDRSGAGDTQYF.

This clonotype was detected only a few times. The CDR3 coding sequence is TGTGCCAGCAGTTTAACAGGGGGCTTAACTAAGGATTCACCCCTCCACTTT. Its protein is CASSLTGGLTKDSPLHF. This chain links TRBV27 with TRBJ1-6; 9 nucleotides match TRBD1. The CDR3 covers 17 residues. Unmatched junction bases numbered 10, after V lost 2 bases and J lost 8 bases. Germline V gene sequence: CDR1 MNHEY, CDR2 SMNVEV (reference sequence).